Shown below are 14 T cell receptor beta chains from a single sample sequenced in a study of T cells in Graves' hyperthyroidism and ophthalmopathy. Amplified TCR beta CDR3 regions derived from RNA transcripts. The HTBI primer set was used in a first-round RT-PCR of the TCR CDR3. TCRdb itself ran the multiplex PCR reads through MiXCR, one entry per CDR3 protein. This repertoire shows under 600,000 distinct CDR3 sequences, roughly 16% found once; its top ten account for roughly 3%. Sequenced input: blood. These receptors originate from a woman in her 40s with Graves' ophthalmopathy.

The genes are TRBV28 and TRBJ2-7; D might be TRBD1 or TRBD2, each matching 5 bases. Trimming stripped 5 bases from V and 6 bases from J, with 17 bases between. CDR1 and CDR2 (germline): MDHEN, SYDVKM. The length of the CDR3 is 14 residues. The DNA of the CDR3 is TGTGCCAGCAGTCCTATCTCTCCGAGGGGCGAGCAGTACTTC. It yields the protein CASSPISPRGEQYF.

The rearrangement links TRBV7-9 to TRBJ2-7, with D hard to call. This CDR3 has 15 amino acids. Between the trimmed V and J ends, which lost 5 bases and 1 base, there was a span of 15 bases. CDR1 and CDR2 from the germline V gene are SEHNR and FQNEAQ (reference sequence). The CDR3 DNA is TGTGCCAGCAGCGGCAGGCTCGGAGCATCCTACGAGCAGTACTTC. Translated: CASSGRLGASYEQYF.

The V call is TRBV3-1, the J call TRBJ2-6; D might be TRBD1 or TRBD2, each matching 5 bases. V gave up 1 base and J gave up 2 bases, with 24 bases separating them. The germline V gene has CDR1 LGHDT and CDR2 YNNKEL (reference sequence). The CDR3 contains 21 residues. As DNA, the CDR3 is TGTGCCAGCAGCCAAGTAACAGGTTGGGGACGGAAAGACGCTGGGGCCAACGTCCTGACTTTC. Encoded protein: CASSQVTGWGRKDAGANVLTF.

CDR3 bases: TGTGCCAGCAGTTTCCAGGGAGACAATCAGCCCCAGCATTTT. Translation gives CASSFQGDNQPQHF. The chain carries TRBV6-2 or TRBV6-3 and TRBJ1-5; D is perhaps TRBD1 (5 bases). CDR3 length: 14 amino acids. Germline CDR1 MNHEY, CDR2 SVGEGT. Deletions cut 4 bases from V and 3 bases from J, with 10 bases between.

The rearrangement uses TRBV20-1 and TRBJ2-1; D remains ambiguous. Per germline, CDR1 DFQATT and CDR2 SNEGSKA (reference sequence). The CDR3 length is 12 residues. Between the trimmed V and J ends, which lost 6 bases and 10 bases, there was a span of 16 bases. This CDR3 is CSAKVSEGEQFF. CDR3 nucleotides: TGCAGTGCAAAAGTCAGTGAAGGCGAGCAGTTCTTC.

This chain joins TRBV6-9 and TRBJ2-7; D possibly corresponds to TRBD1 (5 bases). The CDR3 is 15 residues long. Deletions cut 4 bases from V and 1 base from J, with 14 bases between. Germline CDR1 reads MNHGY; CDR2 reads SVAAGI. DNA for the CDR3: TGTGCCAGCAGTTCTCTTTCAGGGATTTCCTACGAGCAGTACTTC. It is translated as CASSSLSGISYEQYF.

This clonotype was detected ten times or more. V is TRBV2 and J is TRBJ2-7; 9 bases agree with TRBD1. Per germline, CDR1 SNHLY and CDR2 FYNNEI. The CDR3 has 14 residues. The V gene end was trimmed by 5 bases and the J gene end by 5 bases; junction bases not matched to a gene: 7. CDR3 nucleotide sequence: TGTGCCAGCAGTTCGGGACAGGGCGGGGACGAGCAGTACTTC. It is translated as CASSSGQGGDEQYF.

This clonotype showed up just a few times. V usage is TRBV20-1 and J usage is TRBJ1-6, with a possible D match to TRBD1 (5 bases). This CDR3 spans 13 amino acids. Trimming removed 3 bases at V and 8 bases at J, with 11 bases between. CDR1 and CDR2 (germline): DFQATT, SNEGSKA (reference sequence). The CDR3 region has the DNA TGCAGTGCTAGGGCTTCGGGGGATTCACCCCTCCACTTT. Encoded protein: CSARASGDSPLHF.

This clonotype was found many times. The rearrangement links TRBV7-2 to TRBJ1-5; D gene uncertain. The CDR3 totals 16 residues. Per germline, CDR1 SGHTA and CDR2 FQGNSA. Deletions cut 1 base from V and 2 bases from J, with 12 bases between. The CDR3 sequence: CASSLEGTLGNQPQHF. CDR3 sequence (DNA): TGTGCCAGCAGCTTAGAAGGCACCCTAGGCAATCAGCCCCAGCATTTT.

This chain's CDR3 is CASSWGVQIGNTIYF. In nucleotides, the CDR3 is TGTGCCAGCAGCTGGGGTGTCCAGATCGGAAACACCATATATTTT. The chain carries TRBV7-8 and TRBJ1-3; D unclear. This CDR3 comprises 15 residues. Germline V gene sequence: CDR1 SGHVS, CDR2 FQNEAQ. V was cut by 4 bases and J by 4 bases, with 14 bases left in between.

The genes are TRBV29-1 and TRBJ2-2; D remains unclear. V was pared by 6 bases and J by 5 bases, with 13 bases between. Per germline, CDR1 SQVTM and CDR2 ANQGSEA. The CDR3 contains 13 residues. The CDR3 DNA reads as TGCAGCGTCTTGGGGTCAGGAACCGGGGAGCTGTTTTTT. Translating gives CSVLGSGTGELFF.

In its sample, this clonotype was seen many times. The chain combines TRBV2 with TRBJ2-5, with D perhaps TRBD1 or TRBD2 (5 bases each). The CDR3 spans 13 residues. Germline lookup yields CDR1 SNHLY and CDR2 FYNNEI. V was shortened by 3 bases and J by 5 bases, with 10 bases between the two germline ends. The CDR3 loop is CASSDQGGETQYF. CDR3 in DNA: TGTGCCAGCAGTGATCAGGGCGGGGAGACCCAGTACTTC.

This clonotype appeared many times. The gene calls are TRBV13 and TRBJ1-1, with a possible D match to TRBD1 (5 bases). CDR3 length: 14 amino acids. With 2 bases removed from V and 3 bases from J, the gap between germline ends came to 10 bases. Per germline, CDR1 PRHDT and CDR2 FYEKMQ (reference sequence). In DNA, the CDR3 is TGTGCCAGCAGCTTACGGGGGTCGGACACTGAAGCTTTCTTT. Encoded protein: CASSLRGSDTEAFF.

This clonotype was seen repeatedly, ten times or more. The rearrangement uses TRBV12-3 or TRBV12-4 and TRBJ1-4; the D gene is possibly TRBD1 (6 bases). The length of the CDR3 is 14 residues. V was cut by 4 bases and J by 7 bases, with 13 bases left in between. The CDR3 protein is CASSSWGRLEKLFF. In DNA form, the CDR3 reads TGTGCCAGCAGTTCCTGGGGGCGTCTTGAAAAACTGTTTTTT.